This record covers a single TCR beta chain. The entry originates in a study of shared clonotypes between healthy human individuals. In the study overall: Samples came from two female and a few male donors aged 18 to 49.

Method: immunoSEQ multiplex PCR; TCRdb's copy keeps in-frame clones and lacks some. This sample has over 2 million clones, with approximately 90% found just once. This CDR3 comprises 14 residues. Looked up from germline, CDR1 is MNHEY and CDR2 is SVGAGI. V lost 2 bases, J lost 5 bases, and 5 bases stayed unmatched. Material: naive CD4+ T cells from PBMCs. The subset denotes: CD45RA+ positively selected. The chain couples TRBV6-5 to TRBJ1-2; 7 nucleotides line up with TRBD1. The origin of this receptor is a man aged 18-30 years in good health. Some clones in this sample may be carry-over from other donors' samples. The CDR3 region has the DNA TGTGCCAGCAGTTACGGGGGGACAGCTTATGGCTACACCTTC. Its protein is CASSYGGTAYGYTF.